One sample yielded the 22 T cell receptor beta chains listed below, sequenced in a study of cytomegalovirus exposure and HLA in healthy donors. The PCR used 60 Vbeta and 13 Jbeta primers. Assay: immunoSEQ multiplex PCR; the TCRdb copy retains only in-frame clones and omits some. The repertoire includes about 130,000 clones, around 72% of them detected once, and around 2% sits in the top ten. The sample taken for sequencing was PBMCs. The receptors come from a woman in her forties in good health and CMV-seronegative.

The chain uses TRBV6-5 and TRBJ2-1, with 13 bases that match TRBD2. This CDR3 region has 15 residues. Germline-derived CDR1 and CDR2 are MNHEY and SVGAGI. Trimming cost V 7 bases and J 10 bases; bases outside gene matches: 10. CDR3 amino acids: CASTYRTSGSSEQFF. DNA for the CDR3: TGTGCCAGCACCTACCGGACTAGCGGGAGTTCGGAGCAGTTCTTC.

This sequence joins TRBV5-1 and TRBJ2-7, with 9 bases aligning to TRBD1. The CDR3 is 14 residues long. CDR1 SGHRS and CDR2 YFSETQ come from the germline V gene. Trimming took 4 bases from V and 7 from J; bases not matched to a gene: 9. The DNA of the CDR3 is TGCGCCAGCAGCCGGGGACAGGGTGGAAGGGAGCAGTACTTC. Encoded protein: CASSRGQGGREQYF.

This clone has ten or more counts. The rearrangement uses TRBV6-5 and TRBJ1-1, with TRBD1 matching 8 bases. The CDR3 spans 12 residues. Germline values: CDR1 MNHEY, CDR2 SVGAGI. Trimming cost V 9 bases and J 4 bases; bases outside gene matches: 4. The CDR3 region is CASGQGPTEAFF. The CDR3 nucleotides read TGTGCCAGTGGACAGGGTCCCACTGAAGCTTTCTTT.

The V and J genes are TRBV19 and TRBJ2-7, with D tentatively TRBD1 (6 bases). The CDR3 is made up of 14 amino acids. V was pared by 5 bases and J by 0 bases, with 11 bases between. CDR1 is LNHDA and CDR2 is SQIVND in the germline V gene (reference sequence). CDR3 region: CASSEQGFSYEQYF. The CDR3 DNA is TGTGCCAGTAGTGAACAGGGCTTCTCCTACGAGCAGTACTTC.

This clone was seen just once. The chain links TRBV5-6 to TRBJ1-1; TRBD1 matches 10 bases. Trimming cost V 3 bases and J 2 bases; bases outside gene matches: 4. From germline, CDR1 is SGHDT and CDR2 YYEEEE. CDR3 length equals 15 residues. The CDR3 loop is CASSWDRGENTEAFF. The DNA for the CDR3 is TGTGCCAGCAGCTGGGACAGGGGCGAAAACACTGAAGCTTTCTTT. Full variable domain (missing parts from reference TRBV5-6 and TRBJ1-1): DAGVTQSPTHLIKTRGQQVTLRCSPKSGHDTVSWYQQALGQGPQFIFQYYEEEERQRGNFPDRFSGHQFPNYSSELNVNALLLGDSALYLCASSWDRGENTEAFFGQGTRLTVV.

This rearrangement joins TRBV5-6 to TRBJ1-4, with D possibly being TRBD1 (5 bases). The CDR3 is 13 amino acids. V dropped 1 base and J dropped 7 bases, with 8 bases sitting between them. Germline V lookup: CDR1 SGHDT, CDR2 YYEEEE. Here the CDR3 DNA reads TGTGCCAGCAGCTTGTATAGGGGTGAAAAACTGTTTTTT. Translated, it gives CASSLYRGEKLFF.

This chain connects TRBV15 to TRBJ2-5, with 13 bases fitting TRBD2. After removal of 4 bases from V and 1 base from J, the junction contained 3 bases not matched to a gene. CDR1 is LNHNV, CDR2 YYDKDF, per germline (reference sequence). The CDR3 has 16 residues. The chain's CDR3 is CATSTGTSGIQETQYF. Written as DNA, the CDR3 is TGTGCCACCAGCACAGGGACTAGCGGGATCCAAGAGACCCAGTACTTC. Together with reference TRBV15 and TRBJ2-5, the CDR3 gives the full variable domain: DAMVIQNPRYQVTQFGKPVTLSCSQTLNHNVMYWYQQKSSQAPKLLFHYYDKDFNNEADTPDNFQSRRPNTSFCFLDIRSPGLGDTAMYLCATSTGTSGIQETQYFGPGTRLLVL.

Here the CDR3 DNA reads TGCGCCAGCAGCTTGCGGACTAGCGGAGCGAACACCGGGGAGCTGTTTTTT. Protein: CASSLRTSGANTGELFF. This chain uses TRBV5-1 with TRBJ2-2; 10 bases agree with TRBD2. CDR1 SGHRS and CDR2 YFSETQ come from the germline V gene. The CDR3 length is 17 residues. J was trimmed by 0 bases and V by 1 base; bases with no gene match: 3.

This rearrangement joins TRBV28 to TRBJ2-7; 8 bases match TRBD2. Germline V gives CDR1 MDHEN, CDR2 SYDVKM. V lost 4 bases and J lost 3; bases outside the gene matches: 8. The CDR3 length is 15 residues. CDR3 amino acids: CASSYGTSLNYEQYF. CDR3 bases: TGTGCCAGCAGTTACGGGACTAGTTTAAACTACGAGCAGTACTTC.

This chain joins TRBV9 and TRBJ1-1; D unclear. Germline V gene sequence: CDR1 SGDLS, CDR2 YYNGEE. The CDR3 covers 18 residues. Trimming stripped 3 bases from V and 1 base from J, with 22 bases between. The CDR3 region has the DNA TGTGCCAGCAGCGACGAGGGAAGAGTAAGACGGGAGAACACTGAAGCTTTCTTT. It yields the protein CASSDEGRVRRENTEAFF.

DNA for the CDR3: TGTGCCAGCAGGACTGGGGGGGAGGGCACTGAAGCTTTCTTT. Its translation: CASRTGGEGTEAFF. V gene TRBV6-1 combines with J gene TRBJ1-1, with a weak D call TRBD1 (5 bases). CDR3 length: 14 amino acids. Germline CDR1 and CDR2: MNHNS and SASEGT. Trimming cost V 6 bases and J 4 bases, with 15 bases left between them.

This clone was found a few times. The chain joins TRBV6-6 to TRBJ1-5, with a possible D match to TRBD1 (6 bases). The CDR3 runs to 16 residues. Germline V gene data show CDR1 as MNHNY and CDR2 as SVGAGI (reference sequence). The germline V and J ends were trimmed by 0 bases and 5 bases, with 14 bases remaining between them. This chain's CDR3 is CASSYSIQGWDQPQHF. The CDR3, as DNA: TGTGCCAGCAGTTACTCAATACAGGGTTGGGATCAGCCCCAGCATTTT.

V and J are TRBV28 and TRBJ2-5, with 8 bases identical to TRBD1. The J call could be wrong; TRBJ2-7 is a better fit for the DNA end. CDR3 size: 14 residues. CDR1 and CDR2 from the germline V gene are MDHEN and SYDVKM. The CDR3 sequence: CASSFGTGTYEQYF. CDR3 in DNA: TGTGCCAGCAGTTTTGGGACAGGCACCTACGAGCAGTACTTC.

V usage is TRBV13 and J usage is TRBJ2-7, with TRBD2 as a possible D gene (7 bases). V was shortened by 0 bases and J by 3 bases, with 12 bases between the two germline ends. The CDR3 is made up of 15 amino acids. Germline CDR1 PRHDT, CDR2 FYEKMQ (reference sequence). This CDR3 reads CASSLGGGGNYEQYF. CDR3 in DNA: TGTGCCAGCAGCTTAGGGGGCGGGGGCAACTACGAGCAGTACTTC.

The chain employs TRBV5-1 and TRBJ2-1; D is perhaps TRBD2 (6 bases). Trimming took 5 bases from V and 8 from J, leaving 11 bases between them. Germline V gene sequence: CDR1 SGHRS, CDR2 YFSETQ. The CDR3 is made up of 12 amino acids. The CDR3 DNA is TGCGCCAGCAGTGCCCGGAGGGATGAGCAGTTCTTC. Encoded protein: CASSARRDEQFF.

CDR3 region: CASSPGLASGPSYEQYF. The CDR3 DNA is TGTGCCAGCAGCCCGGGACTAGCGTCCGGGCCATCCTACGAGCAGTACTTC. The chain couples TRBV7-6 to TRBJ2-7; 10 bases are shared with TRBD2. V was clipped by 5 bases and J by 1 base; unmatched bases: 11. Germline V lookup: CDR1 SGHVS, CDR2 FNYEAQ. This CDR3 region has 17 residues. Looking up the rest from reference TRBV7-6 and TRBJ2-7 gives the full variable domain: GAGVSQSPRYKVTKRGQDVALRCDPISGHVSLYWYRQALGQGPEFLTYFNYEAQQDKSGLPNDRFSAERPEGSISTLTIQRTEQRDSAMYRCASSPGLASGPSYEQYFGPGTRLTVT.

CDR3 loop: CAWDGAGVRTGELFF. The CDR3 nucleotides read TGTGCCTGGGACGGAGCGGGAGTGAGGACCGGGGAGCTGTTTTTT. The chain has TRBV30 and TRBJ2-2; 8 positions agree with TRBD2. This CDR3 spans 15 amino acids. The V gene end was trimmed by 5 bases and the J gene end by 5 bases; junction bases not matched to a gene: 10. Germline values: CDR1 GTSNPN, CDR2 SVGIG (reference sequence).

The V call is TRBV28, the J call TRBJ1-2; 11 bases fit TRBD1. The ends lost 4 bases at V and 8 bases at J; junction bases unmatched: 9. The CDR3 spans 15 residues. Germline assignment: CDR1 MDHEN and CDR2 SYDVKM. Here the CDR3 reads CASSSPGTGGKGYTF. The CDR3 coding sequence is TGTGCCAGCAGTTCCCCCGGGACAGGGGGTAAAGGCTACACCTTC.

The V call is TRBV27, the J call TRBJ2-6; TRBD1 matches at 8 bases. Germline V CDR1 and CDR2: MNHEY, SMNVEV (reference sequence). The CDR3 spans 19 residues. Unmatched junction bases numbered 12, after V lost 1 base and J lost 4 bases. CDR3 in amino acids: CASSLFPAGQVVGANVLTF. The CDR3 DNA reads TGTGCCAGCAGTTTATTCCCCGCGGGACAGGTGGTCGGGGCCAACGTCCTGACTTTC.

V and J are TRBV7-3 and TRBJ2-6; D unclear. CDR3 length equals 15 residues. Trimming took off 1 base at V and 0 bases at J, with 4 bases between the two ends. The V gene's germline CDR1 is SGHTA and CDR2 FQGTGA. The CDR3 here is CASSLRDSGANVLTF. DNA of the CDR3: TGTGCCAGCAGCTTAAGAGACTCTGGGGCCAACGTCCTGACTTTC.

The rearrangement joins TRBV7-9 to TRBJ2-4; D perhaps matches TRBD2 (6 bases). The CDR3 covers 13 residues. Looked up from germline, CDR1 is SEHNR and CDR2 is FQNEAQ (reference sequence). V lost 1 base to trimming and J lost 15 bases, with 16 bases between them. CDR3 DNA sequence: TGTGCCAGCAGCTTAGAGGCTAGGGACTCTGTGTACTTC. Encoded protein: CASSLEARDSVYF.

This chain connects TRBV5-4 to TRBJ1-6, with a weak D call TRBD1 (6 bases). V was pared by 4 bases and J by 10 bases, with 21 bases between. The germline V gene encodes CDR1 SGHNT and CDR2 YYREEE (reference sequence). The CDR3 has 16 residues. The CDR3 spells CASSTRGQGFDSPLHF. In DNA, the CDR3 is TGTGCCAGCAGCACCCGTGGTCAGGGGTTTGACTCACCCCTCCACTTT.